This T cell receptor (beta chain) was captured by sequencing in a study of blood T cell repertoires in COVID-19. Overall study: Both acute and convalescent COVID-19 samples were obtained from the United States, Italy and Spain. Sources were T cells, B-cell-depleted T cells, or PBMCs; the material itself was cDNA or gDNA.

Germline V gives CDR1 MDHEN, CDR2 SYDVKM. The CDR3 length is 15 residues. J was trimmed by 1 base and V by 7 bases; bases with no gene match: 6. As originally analysed: Counts of nucleated cells, estimated from reference gene primer amplification, were obtained. The protocol was immunoSEQ multiplex PCR, while the TCRdb copy is restricted to in-frame clones and leaves out a portion. Clone size and V and J calls were adopted from that table, with D and trimming inferred from the DNA. The data hold just under 350,000 clones, with 91% observed a single time. Sequenced input: peripheral blood. This TCR was recovered from a young woman who had recovered from COVID-19. V is TRBV28 and J is TRBJ2-2; 7 nucleotides align to TRBD2. Written as DNA, the CDR3 is TGTGCCAGCAAACGGGTAGCGGGGAACACCGGGGAGCTGTTTTTT. Translating gives CASKRVAGNTGELFF.